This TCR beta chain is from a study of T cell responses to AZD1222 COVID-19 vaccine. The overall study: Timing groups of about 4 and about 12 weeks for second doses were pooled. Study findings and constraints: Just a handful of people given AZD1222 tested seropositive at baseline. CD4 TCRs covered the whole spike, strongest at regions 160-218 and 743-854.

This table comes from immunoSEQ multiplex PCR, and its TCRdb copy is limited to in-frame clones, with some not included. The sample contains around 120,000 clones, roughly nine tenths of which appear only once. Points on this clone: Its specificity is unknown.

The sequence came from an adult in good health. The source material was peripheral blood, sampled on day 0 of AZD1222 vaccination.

The CDR3 protein is CASSFTLAGVTDEQFF. DNA for the CDR3: TGTGCCAGCAGCTTCACCCTAGCGGGAGTCACAGATGAGCAGTTCTTC. This chain joins TRBV7-9 and TRBJ2-1; TRBD2 aligns across 10 bases. The V gene's germline CDR1 is SEHNR and CDR2 FQNEAQ (reference sequence). J gave up 8 bases and V 3 bases, and 10 bases lay outside the gene matches. The CDR3 is 16 amino acids.